This T cell receptor beta chain was observed in a study of preoperative IRX-2 immunotherapy in early breast cancer. This CDR3 has 12 residues. The V gene's germline CDR1 is LNHDA and CDR2 SQIVND (reference sequence). The germline V and J ends were trimmed by 6 bases and 2 bases, with 7 bases remaining between them. TCRdb's copy holds only in-frame clones and misses some; the assay was immunoSEQ multiplex PCR. The sample has 75,000 to 100,000 clones, roughly 88% seen once. Treatment described: preoperative locoregional IRX-2 cytokine immunotherapy. Samples came from a phase Ib trial of preoperative locoregional IRX-2 cytokine immunotherapy.

The sequenced sample was tumor tissue, obtained after IRX-2 immunotherapy. The chain links TRBV19 to TRBJ2-5, with D unclear. This clonotype was obtained from a human donor with breast cancer. The CDR3 region is CASSLEQETQYF. The CDR3 DNA follows: TGTGCCAGTAGCCTGGAACAAGAGACCCAGTACTTC.